The clone carrying this TCR beta chain was detected only a few times. Its antigen is undetermined. A single record per CDR3 protein comes from TCRdb applying MiXCR to the reads. The sample carries around 300,000 distinct CDR3 sequences, around a tenth recorded once. This sample was included in a study of T cell repertoires in cytomegalovirus infection. Study-level information: CMV infection together with matching HLA type was indicated by public TCR beta signatures. Findings and limits, study-wide: What dominated the ex vivo response were HLA-C-restricted CMV-specific TCR beta clonotypes. Cumulative public TCR beta family frequency identified carriers of CMV plus the relevant HLA.

The CDR3 length is 17 residues. Trimming cost V 0 bases and J 0 bases, with 13 bases left between them. Looked up from germline, CDR1 is SGHNT and CDR2 is YYREEE (reference sequence). The chain is built from TRBV5-4 and TRBJ2-1, with a possible D match to TRBD2 (5 bases). This TCR was sampled from a human donor in good health (CMV status not recorded). Some clones in this sample may be carry-over from other donors' samples. Sequences were obtained from PBMCs. CDR3 region: CASSLGGLPSSYNEQFF. Written as DNA, the CDR3 is TGTGCCAGCAGCTTGGGAGGGCTACCGAGCTCCTACAATGAGCAGTTCTTC.